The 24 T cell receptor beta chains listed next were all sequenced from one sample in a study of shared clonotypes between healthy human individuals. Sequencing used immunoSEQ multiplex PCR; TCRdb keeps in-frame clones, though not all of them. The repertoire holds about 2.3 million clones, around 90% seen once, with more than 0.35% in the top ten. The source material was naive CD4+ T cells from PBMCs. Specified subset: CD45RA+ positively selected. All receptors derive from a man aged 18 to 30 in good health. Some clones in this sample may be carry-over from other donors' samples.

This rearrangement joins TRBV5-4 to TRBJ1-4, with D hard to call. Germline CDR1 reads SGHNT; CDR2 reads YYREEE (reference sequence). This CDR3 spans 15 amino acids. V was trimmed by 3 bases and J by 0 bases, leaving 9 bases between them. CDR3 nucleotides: TGTGCCAGCAGCTCTGGCGGGTCAACTAATGAAAAACTGTTTTTT. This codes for CASSSGGSTNEKLFF.

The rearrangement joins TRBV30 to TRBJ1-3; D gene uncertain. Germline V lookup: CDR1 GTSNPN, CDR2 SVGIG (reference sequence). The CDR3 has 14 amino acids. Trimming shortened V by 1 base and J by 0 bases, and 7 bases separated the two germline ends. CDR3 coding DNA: TGTGCCTGGAGTGATGGACTCTCTGGAAACACCATATATTTT. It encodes CAWSDGLSGNTIYF.

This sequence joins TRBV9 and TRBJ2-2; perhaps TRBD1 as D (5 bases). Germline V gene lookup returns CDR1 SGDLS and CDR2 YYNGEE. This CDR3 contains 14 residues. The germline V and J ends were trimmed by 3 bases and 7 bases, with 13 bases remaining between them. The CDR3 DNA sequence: TGTGCCAGCAGCGGCAGGGCCCAAAGCGGGGAGCTGTTTTTT. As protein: CASSGRAQSGELFF.

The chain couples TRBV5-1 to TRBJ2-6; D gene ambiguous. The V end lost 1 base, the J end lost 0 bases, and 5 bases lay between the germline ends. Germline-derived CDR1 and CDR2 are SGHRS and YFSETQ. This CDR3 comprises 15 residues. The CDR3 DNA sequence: TGCGCCAGCAGCTTGTTCGTCTCTGGGGCCAACGTCCTGACTTTC. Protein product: CASSLFVSGANVLTF.

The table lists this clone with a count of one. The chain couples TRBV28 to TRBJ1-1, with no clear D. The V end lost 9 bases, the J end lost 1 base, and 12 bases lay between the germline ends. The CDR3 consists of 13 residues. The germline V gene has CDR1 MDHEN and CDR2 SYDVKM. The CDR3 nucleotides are TGTGCCAGTAGTCGTGATTGGAACACTGAAGCTTTCTTT. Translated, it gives CASSRDWNTEAFF.

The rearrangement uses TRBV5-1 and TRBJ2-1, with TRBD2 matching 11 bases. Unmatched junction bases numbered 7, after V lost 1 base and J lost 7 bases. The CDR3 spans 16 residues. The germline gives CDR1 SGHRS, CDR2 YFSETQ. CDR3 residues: CASSLTTSGSFNEQFF. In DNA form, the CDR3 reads TGCGCCAGCAGCTTGACTACTAGCGGGAGCTTTAATGAGCAGTTCTTC.

The CDR3 loop is CASSAGGSTEAFF. The CDR3 DNA is TGTGCCAGCAGCGCCGGGGGGTCCACTGAAGCTTTCTTT. This chain joins TRBV5-4 and TRBJ1-1, with D possibly TRBD1 on 5 matching bases. Trimming cost V 4 bases and J 4 bases, with 11 bases left between them. CDR1 SGHNT and CDR2 YYREEE come from the germline V gene (reference sequence). The CDR3 covers 13 residues.

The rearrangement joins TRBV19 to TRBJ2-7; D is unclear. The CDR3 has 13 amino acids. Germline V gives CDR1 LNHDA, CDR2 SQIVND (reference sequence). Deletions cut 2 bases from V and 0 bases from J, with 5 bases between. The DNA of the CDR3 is TGTGCCAGTAGTATATCCTCCTCCTACGAGCAGTACTTC. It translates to CASSISSSYEQYF. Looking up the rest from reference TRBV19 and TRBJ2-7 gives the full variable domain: DGGITQSPKYLFRKEGQNVTLSCEQNLNHDAMYWYRQDPGQGLRLIYYSQIVNDFQKGDIAEGYSVSREKKESFPLTVTSAQKNPTAFYLCASSISSSYEQYFGPGTRLTVT.

The CDR3 DNA reads as TGTGCCAGCAGCCTGACTCAACCGTGGGGAAAACTGTTTTTT. As protein: CASSLTQPWGKLFF. This chain connects TRBV27 to TRBJ1-4; D is unclear. In germline, CDR1 is MNHEY, CDR2 SMNVEV (reference sequence). The ends were cut back, 6 bases at V and 10 bases at J, with 18 bases in the middle. The CDR3 totals 14 residues.

The CDR3 here is CASSFTQVSSYNEQFF. CDR3 nucleotides: TGTGCCAGCAGCTTCACACAAGTAAGCTCCTACAATGAGCAGTTCTTC. The chain employs TRBV5-6 and TRBJ2-1; D remains ambiguous. Germline V gene sequence: CDR1 SGHDT, CDR2 YYEEEE. Trimming took off 2 bases at V and 0 bases at J, with 12 bases between the two ends. The CDR3 spans 16 residues.

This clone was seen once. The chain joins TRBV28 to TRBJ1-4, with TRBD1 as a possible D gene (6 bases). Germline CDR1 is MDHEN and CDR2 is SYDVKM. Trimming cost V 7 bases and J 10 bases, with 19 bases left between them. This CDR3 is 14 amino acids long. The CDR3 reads CASTTGRGEAKLFF. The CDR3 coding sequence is TGTGCCAGCACCACCGGAAGGGGGGAGGCAAAACTGTTTTTT.

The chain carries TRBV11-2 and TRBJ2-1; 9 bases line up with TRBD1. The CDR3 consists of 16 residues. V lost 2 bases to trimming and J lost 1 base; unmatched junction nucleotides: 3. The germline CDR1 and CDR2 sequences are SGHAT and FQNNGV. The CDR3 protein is CASSLWGQGSYNEQFF. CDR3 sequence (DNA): TGTGCCAGCAGCTTATGGGGACAGGGTTCCTACAATGAGCAGTTCTTC. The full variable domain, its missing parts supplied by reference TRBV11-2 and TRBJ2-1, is EAGVAQSPRYKIIEKRQSVAFWCNPISGHATLYWYQQILGQGPKLLIQFQNNGVVDDSQLPKDRFSAERLKGVDSTLKIQPAKLEDSAVYLCASSLWGQGSYNEQFFGPGTRLTVL.

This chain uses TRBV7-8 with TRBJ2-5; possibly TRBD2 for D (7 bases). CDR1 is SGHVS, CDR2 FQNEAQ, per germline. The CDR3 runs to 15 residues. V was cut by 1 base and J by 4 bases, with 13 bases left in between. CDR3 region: CASSLVGGVRETQYF. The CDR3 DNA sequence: TGTGCCAGCAGCTTAGTAGGGGGGGTTCGAGAGACCCAGTACTTC.

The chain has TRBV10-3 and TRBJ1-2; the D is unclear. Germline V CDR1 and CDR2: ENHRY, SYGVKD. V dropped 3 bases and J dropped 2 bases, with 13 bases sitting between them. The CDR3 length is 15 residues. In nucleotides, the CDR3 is TGTGCCATCAGTGACCAACAGCCTACCAACTATGGCTACACCTTC. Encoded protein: CAISDQQPTNYGYTF.

CDR3 DNA: TGTGCCAGCAGCCGTGGAGGGGGTACTAATGAAAAACTGTTTTTT. It translates to CASSRGGGTNEKLFF. The chain has TRBV5-6 and TRBJ1-4; TRBD1 might be the D (6 bases). V was pared by 4 bases and J by 2 bases, with 12 bases between. Germline V gives CDR1 SGHDT, CDR2 YYEEEE. The CDR3 length is 15 residues.

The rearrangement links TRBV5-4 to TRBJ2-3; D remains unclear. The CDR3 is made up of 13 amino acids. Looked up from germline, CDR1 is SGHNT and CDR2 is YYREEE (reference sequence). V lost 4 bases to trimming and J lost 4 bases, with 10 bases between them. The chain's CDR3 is CASSTMVADTQYF. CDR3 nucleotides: TGTGCCAGCAGCACAATGGTTGCAGATACGCAGTATTTT.

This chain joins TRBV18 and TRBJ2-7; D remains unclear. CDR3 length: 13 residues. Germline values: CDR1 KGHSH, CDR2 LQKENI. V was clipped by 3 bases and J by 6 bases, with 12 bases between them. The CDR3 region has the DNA TGTGCCAGCTCACCCGATCAGTTCTTCGAGCAGTACTTC. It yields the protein CASSPDQFFEQYF.

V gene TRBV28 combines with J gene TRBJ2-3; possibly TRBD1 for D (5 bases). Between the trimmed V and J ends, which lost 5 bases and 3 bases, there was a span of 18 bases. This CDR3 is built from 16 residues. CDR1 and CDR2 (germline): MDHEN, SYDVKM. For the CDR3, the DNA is TGTGCCAGCAGTCCCTCAGGGTTCGAGAAAACAGATACGCAGTATTTT. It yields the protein CASSPSGFEKTDTQYF.

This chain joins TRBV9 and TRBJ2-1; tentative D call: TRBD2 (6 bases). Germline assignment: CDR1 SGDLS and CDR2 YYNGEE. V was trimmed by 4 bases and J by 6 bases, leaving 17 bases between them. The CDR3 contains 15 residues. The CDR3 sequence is CASSSIGLAFNEQFF. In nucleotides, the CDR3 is TGTGCCAGCAGCTCCATCGGCCTAGCGTTCAATGAGCAGTTCTTC.

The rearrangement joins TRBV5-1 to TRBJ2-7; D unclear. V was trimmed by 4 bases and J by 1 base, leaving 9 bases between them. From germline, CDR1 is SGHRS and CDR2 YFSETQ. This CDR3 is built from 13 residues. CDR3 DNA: TGCGCCAGCAGCAAGACTGGTTCCTACGAGCAGTACTTC. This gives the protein CASSKTGSYEQYF.

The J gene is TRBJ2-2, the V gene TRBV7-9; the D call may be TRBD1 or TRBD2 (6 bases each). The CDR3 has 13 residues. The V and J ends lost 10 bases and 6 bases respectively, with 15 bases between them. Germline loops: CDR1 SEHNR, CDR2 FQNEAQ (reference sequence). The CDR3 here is CAITPGEAGELFF. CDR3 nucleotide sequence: TGTGCCATAACCCCAGGGGAGGCCGGGGAGCTGTTTTTT.

The CDR3 DNA sequence: TGCGCCAGCAGCTTGGTAGTAATAGCCCAAGAGACCCAGTACTTC. This sequence encodes CASSLVVIAQETQYF. The J gene is TRBJ2-5, the V gene TRBV5-1; D not certain. The CDR3 is 15 residues long. V was shortened by 0 bases and J by 1 base, with 10 bases between the two germline ends. The germline CDR1 and CDR2 sequences are SGHRS and YFSETQ. The variable domain in full, completed from reference TRBV5-1 and TRBJ2-5, reads KAGVTQTPRYLIKTRGQQVTLSCSPISGHRSVSWYQQTPGQGLQFLFEYFSETQRNKGNFPGRFSGRQFSNSRSEMNVSTLELGDSALYLCASSLVVIAQETQYFGPGTRLLVL.

This CDR3 is CASSVGKDQPQHF. The DNA for the CDR3 is TGTGCCAGCAGCGTAGGGAAGGACCAGCCCCAGCATTTT. This chain uses TRBV9 with TRBJ1-5; no clear D. Germline assignment: CDR1 SGDLS and CDR2 YYNGEE. Trimming left V 0 bases short and J 7 bases short, with 8 bases between. This CDR3 comprises 13 residues.

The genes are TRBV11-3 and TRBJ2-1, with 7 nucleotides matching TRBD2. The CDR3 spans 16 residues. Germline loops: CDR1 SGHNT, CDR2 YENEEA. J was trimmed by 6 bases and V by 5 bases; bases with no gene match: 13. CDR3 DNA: TGTGCCAGCAGCCGTCGGGTGGGAGGGAGGAGCAATGAGCAGTTCTTC. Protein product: CASSRRVGGRSNEQFF.